What follows is one T cell receptor beta chain and its context. The data are from a study of early T cells in non-severe SARS-CoV-2 infection. TCRdb reanalysed the 5' RACE reads using MiXCR and keeps one entry per CDR3 protein. The sample records some 76,000 distinct CDR3 sequences, 15% to 17% being singletons. Germline CDR1 reads SQVTM; CDR2 reads ANQGSEA. CDR3 size: 12 residues. Trimming took off 4 bases at V and 3 bases at J, with 10 bases between the two ends. The sequenced sample consisted of whole blood. The sequence came from an adult who was a healthcare worker with PCR-confirmed SARS-CoV-2 infection or an uninfected control (not recorded which). The gene calls are TRBV29-1 and TRBJ2-7, with D perhaps TRBD1 (6 bases). The CDR3 region is CSVAYRVYEQYF. In nucleotides, the CDR3 is TGCAGCGTTGCATACAGGGTCTACGAGCAGTACTTC.